Presented here are 13 T cell receptor beta chains from one specimen sequenced in a study of CD8+CD57+ T cells in acquired aplastic anemia. The template used for profiling TCR beta VDJ and CDR3 was genomic DNA. TCRdb itself ran the reads through MiXCR, one entry per CDR3 protein. The sample has roughly 420,000 distinct CDR3 sequences; 65% to 80% are singletons. Sequencing used sorted CD4+, CD8+, or CD8+CD57+ T cells (not recorded which) from PBMCs. These receptors all come from a human donor in good health, serving as a control.

The rearrangement uses TRBV5-4 and TRBJ1-2, with no clear D. The CDR3 contains 15 residues. Looked up from germline, CDR1 is SGHNT and CDR2 is YYREEE (reference sequence). Trimming cost V 0 bases and J 1 base, with 10 bases left between them. The DNA for the CDR3 is TGTGCCAGCAGCTTGGCCGGTCAGGTTAACTATGGCTACACCTTC. It specifies CASSLAGQVNYGYTF.

This clonotype is a singleton in its sample. The chain's CDR3 is CASSITGGMRNEQFF. The CDR3 coding sequence is TGTGCCAGTAGTATAACAGGGGGCATGCGGAATGAGCAGTTCTTC. The J gene is TRBJ2-1, the V gene TRBV19; 9 nucleotides line up with TRBD1. J lost 7 bases, V lost 2 bases, and 6 bases had no gene match. The CDR3 covers 15 residues. CDR1 and CDR2 (germline): LNHDA, SQIVND (reference sequence).

This clonotype came up many times. The chain is built from TRBV30 and TRBJ2-7; the D gene is possibly TRBD1 (5 bases). The CDR3 contains 14 residues. V gave up 0 bases and J gave up 3 bases, with 12 bases separating them. CDR1 is GTSNPN, CDR2 SVGIG, per germline (reference sequence). The CDR3 reads CAWSVPQGSYEQYF. CDR3 coding DNA: TGTGCCTGGAGTGTACCTCAGGGCAGCTACGAGCAGTACTTC.

The chain combines TRBV10-3 with TRBJ1-1; D is unclear. The length of the CDR3 is 11 residues. The germline CDR1 and CDR2 sequences are ENHRY and SYGVKD. The V gene lost 11 bases and the J gene lost 1 base, with 8 bases spanning the gap. CDR3: CAAGPNTEAFF. The CDR3 DNA reads TGTGCCGCGGGTCCGAACACTGAAGCTTTCTTT.

This clonotype has a count of ten or more. The gene calls are TRBV12-3 or TRBV12-4 and TRBJ2-7; 7 nucleotides line up with TRBD2. V lost 4 bases to trimming and J lost 6 bases; unmatched junction nucleotides: 3. This CDR3 has 12 amino acids. CDR3: CASSSSGGEQYF. The CDR3 bases are TGTGCCAGCAGTTCCTCGGGGGGCGAGCAGTACTTC.

The genes are TRBV20-1 and TRBJ2-5; a possible D gene is TRBD2 (5 bases). Germline loops: CDR1 DFQATT, CDR2 SNEGSKA (reference sequence). The V and J ends lost 2 bases and 8 bases respectively, with 9 bases between them. The CDR3 covers 11 residues. As DNA, the CDR3 is TGCAGTGCTAGAAGGAGACTAACCCAGTACTTC. Amino acid sequence: CSARRRLTQYF.

This rearrangement joins TRBV20-1 to TRBJ2-5, with D possibly matching TRBD1 (5 bases). The germline V gene encodes CDR1 DFQATT and CDR2 SNEGSKA (reference sequence). This CDR3 spans 16 amino acids. The germline V and J ends were trimmed by 4 bases and 5 bases, with 23 bases remaining between them. The CDR3 DNA follows: TGCAGTGCTAAGGTTGGCCAGGACACGCGGTCGGAGACCCAGTACTTC. Translated: CSAKVGQDTRSETQYF.

The table lists this clonotype with many counts. The chain has TRBV7-6 and TRBJ1-1; 7 positions agree with TRBD1. In germline, CDR1 is SGHVS, CDR2 FNYEAQ. The CDR3 is made up of 16 amino acids. V shed 3 bases and J 5 bases; nucleotides not matched to a gene: 12. This CDR3 is CASSLGVGQEVTEAFF. The DNA for the CDR3 is TGTGCCAGCAGCTTGGGAGTAGGACAGGAGGTAACTGAAGCTTTCTTT.

The genes are TRBV7-2 and TRBJ1-5, with 9 bases lining up with TRBD1. CDR1 and CDR2 from the germline V gene are SGHTA and FQGNSA. This CDR3 comprises 19 residues. The trim removed 2 bases at V and 4 bases at J, leaving 15 bases unmatched. CDR3 region: CASSLTGDRARSENQPQHF. The CDR3 DNA follows: TGTGCCAGCAGCTTAACTGGGGACAGGGCCAGATCGGAAAATCAGCCCCAGCATTTT.

Comments on this clonotype: One junction end does not reproduce the germline sequence, and a read error may be involved. This chain uses TRBV29-1 with TRBJ1-1; D possibly corresponds to TRBD1 (5 bases). The CDR3 is 13 amino acids. Germline V gene lookup returns CDR1 SQVTM and CDR2 ANQGSEA. The CDR3 nucleotides are TGCAGCGTTGAGCTGATTGGGGGTCCTGAAGCTTACTTT. Residues: CSVELIGGPEAYF.

This clonotype has ten or more counts. This chain joins TRBV10-3 and TRBJ1-2; no clear D gene. The ends were cut back, 4 bases at V and 5 bases at J, with 8 bases in the middle. Looked up from germline, CDR1 is ENHRY and CDR2 is SYGVKD. This CDR3 region has 12 residues. This CDR3 is CAISVTEYGYTF. The CDR3, as DNA: TGTGCCATCAGTGTGACGGAATATGGCTACACCTTC.

Ten or more counts support this clonotype. The CDR3 region has the DNA TGTGCCAGCAGTCCCCCCCTACCCGACAGGCGCTATGGCTACACCTTC. Amino acids: CASSPPLPDRRYGYTF. The genes are TRBV12-3 or TRBV12-4 and TRBJ1-2; tentative D call: TRBD1 (6 bases). V shed 5 bases and J shed 4 bases, with 20 bases lying between them. The CDR3 is made up of 16 amino acids.

Turning to this clonotype: The junction shows a germline mismatch at one end, possibly a read error. The chain combines TRBV19 with TRBJ2-3, with a weak D call TRBD1 (6 bases). The germline V gene has CDR1 LNHDA and CDR2 SQIVND (reference sequence). The CDR3 is 15 amino acids. The CDR3 region has the DNA TGTGCCAGTAGTATAGTAGGGGACGGGGACACTGAGCCTTTCTTT. Protein: CASSIVGDGDTEPFF.